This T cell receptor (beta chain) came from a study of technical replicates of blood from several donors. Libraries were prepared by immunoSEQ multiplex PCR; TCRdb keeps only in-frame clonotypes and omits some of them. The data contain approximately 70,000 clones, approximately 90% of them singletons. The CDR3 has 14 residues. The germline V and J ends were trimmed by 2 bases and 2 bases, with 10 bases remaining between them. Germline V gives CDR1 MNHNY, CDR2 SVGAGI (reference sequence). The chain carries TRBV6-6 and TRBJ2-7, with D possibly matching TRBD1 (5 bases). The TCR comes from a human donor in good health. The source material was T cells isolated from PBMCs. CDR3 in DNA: TGTGCCAGCAGTTACCGAAGACAGCCCTACGAGCAGTACTTC. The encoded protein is CASSYRRQPYEQYF.